This T cell receptor (beta chain) was captured in a study of blood T cells in healthy people across ages. Primed by a sample-barcoded 5' primer and a J-beta primer mix, a second PCR proceeded for 7 to 11 cycles. Each CDR3 protein gets one entry after TCRdb re-called the 5' RACE reads with MiXCR. Of around 970,000 distinct CDR3 sequences listed, 51% are singletons. There are 17 residues in the CDR3. Germline CDR1 is MNHNS and CDR2 is SASEGT. V dropped 5 bases and J dropped 6; count of bases not matched to a gene: 13. The chain recombines TRBV6-1 with TRBJ2-1, with 10 nucleotides matching TRBD2. The receptor was isolated from a woman aged 55-70 years in good health. Sequencing was done on a sample of blood. The CDR3 loop is CASSYRFTSGITNEQFF. CDR3 bases: TGTGCCAGCAGTTACCGCTTCACTAGCGGGATAACCAATGAGCAGTTCTTC.